The entry below describes one T cell receptor (beta chain). Source study methods: Reference gene primer amplification gave estimated nucleated cell counts. Method: immunoSEQ multiplex PCR; TCRdb's copy keeps in-frame clones and lacks some. Clonal size and the V and J genes are those of that table, whereas D and trimming came from the DNA. The table lists under 300,000 clones, roughly 82% of them singletons, with 4.9% in the top ten. The record originates from a study of blood T cell repertoires in COVID-19. About the research overall: Some COVID-19 samples were acute and others convalescent; all came from the United States, Italy and Spain. T cells, B-cell-depleted T cells, or PBMCs provided the cDNA or gDNA that served as material.

There are 15 residues in the CDR3. V was cut by 0 bases and J by 0 bases, with 9 bases left in between. CDR1 and CDR2 (germline): SGHRS, YFSETQ. The chain carries TRBV5-1 and TRBJ1-2; a possible D gene is TRBD1 (5 bases). Sequencing used peripheral blood. The source of this sequence is a woman older than 75 with active or convalescent COVID-19. The DNA of the CDR3 is TGCGCCAGCAGCTTGGGACAGAATCCTAACTATGGCTACACCTTC. Translation: CASSLGQNPNYGYTF.